The 31 T cell receptor beta chains below all came from one sample that was sequenced in a study of identical twins. TCRdb passed the 5' RACE reads through MiXCR, listing each CDR3 protein once. Of 200,000 or so distinct CDR3 sequences in the sample, about 15% were seen once. These data were likewise used in another study, on T cells expressing NK-cell markers.

Material for sequencing was CD8+ T cells sorted from blood. Receptors originate from a woman between 18 and 29 years old in good health.

This chain joins TRBV7-9 and TRBJ1-1; 9 bases map to TRBD1. With V trimmed by 6 bases and J by 0 bases, 8 bases remained unmatched. The CDR3 runs 16 residues. From germline, CDR1 is SEHNR and CDR2 FQNEAQ (reference sequence). Written as DNA, the CDR3 is TGTGCCAGCAGGGACACAGGGGGCCCTTTGAACACTGAAGCTTTCTTT. This codes for CASRDTGGPLNTEAFF. Full variable domain (missing parts from reference TRBV7-9 and TRBJ1-1): DTGVSQNPRHKITKRGQNVTFRCDPISEHNRLYWYRQTLGQGPEFLTYFQNEAQLEKSRLLSDRFSAERPKGSFSTLEIQRTEQGDSAMYLCASRDTGGPLNTEAFFGQGTRLTVV.

This clonotype appeared a few times. The chain employs TRBV12-5 and TRBJ1-1, with no clear D. The CDR3 length is 12 residues. Germline V gene data show CDR1 as LGHNT and CDR2 as FRNRAP. V lost 5 bases to trimming and J lost 4 bases, with 8 bases between them. The CDR3: CASGPSGTEAFF. CDR3 bases: TGTGCTAGTGGTCCCTCAGGCACTGAAGCTTTCTTT. The complete variable domain, with remaining parts taken from reference TRBV12-5 and TRBJ1-1, reads DARVTQTPRHKVTEMGQEVTMRCQPILGHNTVFWYRQTMMQGLELLAYFRNRAPLDDSGMPKDRFSAEMPDATLATLKIQPSEPRDSAVYFCASGPSGTEAFFGQGTRLTVV.

This clonotype has just a few counts. The chain couples TRBV18 to TRBJ1-1; D remains unclear. Trimming removed 1 base from V and 0 bases from J, with 3 bases in between. Germline loops: CDR1 KGHSH, CDR2 LQKENI. The CDR3 covers 13 residues. DNA for the CDR3: TGTGCCAGCTCACCACGTATGAACACTGAAGCTTTCTTT. Its translation: CASSPRMNTEAFF.

The rearrangement links TRBV12-3 or TRBV12-4 to TRBJ2-2, with 10 bases that match TRBD1. The CDR3 is 15 amino acids. V shed 7 bases and J 3 bases; nucleotides not matched to a gene: 5. CDR3 in DNA: TGTGCCAGCATAGGGACAGGGGAGTACACCGGGGAGCTGTTTTTT. It encodes CASIGTGEYTGELFF.

V is TRBV12-3 or TRBV12-4 and J is TRBJ2-5; 8 bases map to TRBD2. The CDR3 spans 12 residues. Trimming cost V 7 bases and J 5 bases; bases outside gene matches: 3. CDR3 nucleotide sequence: TGTGCCAGCACCGGGGGGGTTGAGACCCAGTACTTC. This gives the protein CASTGGVETQYF.

The V gene is TRBV3-1, the J gene TRBJ2-7; D not resolved. The CDR3 sequence is 13 residues long. V lost 0 bases to trimming and J lost 1 base, with 4 bases between them. CDR1 LGHDT and CDR2 YNNKEL come from the germline V gene (reference sequence). In DNA, the CDR3 is TGTGCCAGCAGCCAAGAGGGTTCCTACGAGCAGTACTTC. It is translated as CASSQEGSYEQYF.

This clonotype was seen only a few times. The chain employs TRBV3-1 and TRBJ2-1, with 8 bases identical to TRBD2. With V trimmed by 4 bases and J by 6 bases, 8 bases remained unmatched. CDR3 length: 15 amino acids. CDR1 LGHDT and CDR2 YNNKEL come from the germline V gene (reference sequence). CDR3 protein: CASSLTGGRGNEQFF. The CDR3 DNA sequence: TGTGCCAGCAGCCTCACGGGGGGGCGGGGCAATGAGCAGTTCTTC.

This clonotype was detected only a few times. The chain combines TRBV12-3 or TRBV12-4 with TRBJ2-1, with D perhaps TRBD1 or TRBD2 (5 bases each). Trimming left V 4 bases short and J 6 bases short, with 10 bases between. The CDR3 is made up of 13 amino acids. The chain's CDR3 is CASSSGTSNEQFF. The CDR3 bases are TGTGCCAGCAGTTCCGGGACGAGCAATGAGCAGTTCTTC.

A note on this clonotype: Possible read error: a much larger clone is one base away. The chain has TRBV5-1 and TRBJ2-6; D ambiguous. This CDR3 has 18 residues. CDR1 and CDR2 from the germline V gene are SGHRS and YFSETQ. The V end was cut by 3 bases, the J end by 0 bases, with 16 bases between. The CDR3 coding sequence is TGCGCCAGCAGCTGGAGTATGGACGGTGTCTCTGGGGCCAACGTCCTGACTTTC. This sequence encodes CASSWSMDGVSGANVLTF.

The chain links TRBV29-1 to TRBJ2-1, with TRBD2 matching over 12 bases. This CDR3 is 14 amino acids long. In germline, CDR1 is SQVTM, CDR2 ANQGSEA. The trim removed 6 bases at V and 8 bases at J, leaving 8 bases unmatched. The CDR3 sequence is CSVVTSGSMYEQFF. The CDR3 DNA reads TGCAGCGTGGTGACTAGCGGGAGCATGTATGAGCAGTTCTTC.

This clonotype was detected only a few times. The chain uses TRBV20-1 and TRBJ1-1; possible D gene TRBD1, 6 bases. V lost 0 bases, J lost 4 bases, and 15 bases lay in between. The CDR3 runs 15 residues. CDR1 is DFQATT and CDR2 is SNEGSKA in the germline V gene (reference sequence). In nucleotides, the CDR3 is TGCAGTGCTAGAGATGGGGTAGGGGGAGTCACTGAAGCTTTCTTT. Its translation: CSARDGVGGVTEAFF.

This rearrangement joins TRBV11-2 to TRBJ2-1; TRBD2 matches at 11 bases. This CDR3 is 15 amino acids long. V was pared by 5 bases and J by 6 bases, with 6 bases of the junction left unmatched. The V gene's germline CDR1 is SGHAT and CDR2 FQNNGV. CDR3 nucleotides: TGTGCCAGCAGCCTACTAGCGGGAGCCTTCAATGAGCAGTTCTTC. This translates into CASSLLAGAFNEQFF.

This clonotype was seen a few times. Here the CDR3 reads CSVEGLAGIYEQYF. The CDR3 DNA sequence: TGCAGCGTTGAGGGACTAGCGGGGATCTACGAGCAGTACTTC. The J gene is TRBJ2-7, the V gene TRBV29-1, with 13 nucleotides matching TRBD2. This CDR3 contains 14 residues. Germline V lookup: CDR1 SQVTM, CDR2 ANQGSEA. Trimming cost V 3 bases and J 3 bases; bases outside gene matches: 2.

This chain connects TRBV5-5 to TRBJ1-2, with 8 bases aligning to TRBD1. With 4 bases clipped from V and 5 bases from J, the junction kept 7 bases outside the gene matches. This CDR3 has 14 residues. The germline V gene has CDR1 SGHKS and CDR2 YYEKEE (reference sequence). The CDR3 sequence: CASSPWTGSYGYTF. As DNA, the CDR3 is TGTGCCAGCAGCCCTTGGACAGGGTCGTATGGCTACACCTTC.

The rearrangement joins TRBV2 to TRBJ2-5; D call uncertain. Trimming took off 8 bases at V and 2 bases at J, with 15 bases between the two ends. The CDR3 is 14 amino acids. Per germline, CDR1 SNHLY and CDR2 FYNNEI. DNA for the CDR3: TGTGCCAGCCCTCCCCGCCCCCGTCAAGAGACCCAGTACTTC. Protein sequence: CASPPRPRQETQYF.

This clonotype was seen more than once but under ten times. This rearrangement joins TRBV6-1 to TRBJ2-7; the match to TRBD1 covers 9 bases. The V gene's germline CDR1 is MNHNS and CDR2 SASEGT. CDR3 length: 14 amino acids. Unmatched junction bases numbered 6, after V lost 4 bases and J lost 5 bases. CDR3 loop: CASSAGTGSHEQYF. In DNA, the CDR3 is TGTGCCAGCAGTGCCGGGACAGGGTCCCACGAGCAGTACTTC.

This clonotype was seen a few times. The rearrangement uses TRBV11-2 and TRBJ1-6, with D unresolved. Germline assignment: CDR1 SGHAT and CDR2 FQNNGV. The CDR3 runs 14 residues. The V gene lost 6 bases and the J gene lost 5 bases, with 11 bases spanning the gap. CDR3 sequence: CASSSWPHNSPLHF. Written as DNA, the CDR3 is TGTGCCAGCAGTAGTTGGCCGCATAATTCACCCCTCCACTTT.

In this sample, this clonotype is medium-sized. The chain has TRBV6-5 and TRBJ1-3; perhaps TRBD1 as D (5 bases). The CDR3 contains 14 residues. V dropped 9 bases and J dropped 0 bases, with 12 bases sitting between them. In germline, CDR1 is MNHEY, CDR2 SVGAGI. CDR3 region: CASRDGTSGNTIYF. The DNA of the CDR3 is TGTGCCAGTCGGGACGGCACCTCTGGAAACACCATATATTTT.

Only a few counts were recorded for this clonotype. The chain employs TRBV9 and TRBJ2-6; D perhaps matches TRBD1 (5 bases). The CDR3 length is 16 residues. Germline loops: CDR1 SGDLS, CDR2 YYNGEE. V lost 5 bases and J lost 2, with 14 bases in between. The CDR3 region is CASSLTDRAGANVLTF. Here the CDR3 DNA reads TGTGCCAGCAGTCTCACCGACAGAGCTGGGGCCAACGTCCTGACTTTC. Drawing the rest from reference TRBV9 and TRBJ2-6, the complete variable domain is DSGVTQTPKHLITATGQRVTLRCSPRSGDLSVYWYQQSLDQGLQFLIQYYNGEERAKGNILERFSAQQFPDLHSELNLSSLELGDSALYFCASSLTDRAGANVLTFGAGSRLTVL.

This clonotype has a count of ten or more. The chain links TRBV12-3 or TRBV12-4 to TRBJ2-7; no clear D. CDR3 length equals 12 residues. The V gene lost 6 bases and the J gene lost 4 bases, with 10 bases spanning the gap. CDR3 nucleotide sequence: TGTGCCAGCAGCCTAGACGCATACGAGCAGTACTTC. This encodes CASSLDAYEQYF.

This clonotype was counted a few times. This sequence joins TRBV9 and TRBJ1-2; no clear D gene. Germline V gives CDR1 SGDLS, CDR2 YYNGEE. The ends were cut back, 2 bases at V and 1 base at J, with 6 bases in the middle. This CDR3 region has 13 residues. The CDR3 region has the DNA TGTGCCAGCAGCGTTGAAAATAACTATGGCTACACCTTC. Translated, it gives CASSVENNYGYTF.

This chain joins TRBV6-1 and TRBJ2-5; D not resolved. The CDR3 contains 15 residues. Deletions cut 6 bases from V and 2 bases from J, with 16 bases between. Per the germline V gene, CDR1 is MNHNS and CDR2 is SASEGT. The CDR3 protein is CASSVQASRQETQYF. The CDR3 DNA reads TGTGCCAGCAGCGTCCAGGCGTCGAGGCAAGAGACCCAGTACTTC.

This clonotype was seen more than once but under ten times. The rearrangement joins TRBV5-1 to TRBJ2-2, with no clear D. V was trimmed by 0 bases and J by 0 bases, leaving 9 bases between them. Germline CDR1 is SGHRS and CDR2 is YFSETQ. The CDR3 is 16 amino acids. This chain's CDR3 is CASSLVPVANTGELFF. DNA of the CDR3: TGCGCCAGCAGCTTGGTACCCGTGGCGAACACCGGGGAGCTGTTTTTT. The whole variable domain, filled in from reference TRBV5-1 and TRBJ2-2, reads KAGVTQTPRYLIKTRGQQVTLSCSPISGHRSVSWYQQTPGQGLQFLFEYFSETQRNKGNFPGRFSGRQFSNSRSEMNVSTLELGDSALYLCASSLVPVANTGELFFGEGSRLTVL.

As concerns this clonotype: One end of the junction fails to match germline, which may point to a read error. The chain joins TRBV12-3 or TRBV12-4 to TRBJ1-1, with D perhaps matching TRBD1 (5 bases). The CDR3 spans 13 residues. Written as DNA, the CDR3 is TGTGCCAGCAGTTTCGGTGCGGGGGGGAGTAGTATCTTT. It yields the protein CASSFGAGGSSIF.

This clonotype was seen more than once but under ten times. J is TRBJ2-1 and V is TRBV20-1; 8 positions agree with TRBD2. Germline V gene data show CDR1 as DFQATT and CDR2 as SNEGSKA (reference sequence). V was pared by 2 bases and J by 0 bases, with 9 bases of the junction left unmatched. The CDR3 is 17 residues long. DNA of the CDR3: TGCAGTGCTAGATCTCTCGCGGGGGGAACCTCCTACAATGAGCAGTTCTTC. Protein: CSARSLAGGTSYNEQFF.

The J gene is TRBJ2-1, the V gene TRBV20-1; the match to TRBD2 covers 8 bases. CDR3 length: 15 residues. V shed 0 bases, J shed 3 bases, and the junction held 4 bases outside the gene matches. CDR1 DFQATT and CDR2 SNEGSKA come from the germline V gene (reference sequence). CDR3 residues: CSARDGLADYNEQFF. The CDR3 nucleotides are TGCAGTGCTAGAGATGGACTAGCTGACTACAATGAGCAGTTCTTC.

This clonotype occurred a few times. The chain recombines TRBV11-2 with TRBJ2-3; 9 nucleotides match TRBD2. The CDR3 has 15 amino acids. V trimming: 5 bases; J trimming: 7 bases; junction bases outside the gene matches: 10. CDR1 and CDR2 from the germline V gene are SGHAT and FQNNGV. The CDR3 reads CASSGTSSHDYTQYF. The CDR3 DNA sequence: TGTGCCAGCAGCGGGACTAGCAGTCACGACTATACGCAGTATTTT.

In this sample, this clonotype turned up a few times. This chain joins TRBV6-5 and TRBJ2-3; D remains unclear. V was clipped by 8 bases and J by 1 base, with 4 bases between them. The CDR3 covers 11 residues. Germline CDR1 MNHEY, CDR2 SVGAGI. CDR3 DNA sequence: TGTGCCAGCTATGGCACAGATACGCAGTATTTT. It translates to CASYGTDTQYF.

V is TRBV10-2 and J is TRBJ2-1; D is unresolved. Germline V gives CDR1 WSHSY, CDR2 SAAADI. The CDR3 totals 12 residues. Trimming stripped 8 bases from V and 7 bases from J, with 12 bases between. The CDR3 bases are TGCGCCAGCGATCCAGGCCGGAATGAGCAGTTCTTC. Protein: CASDPGRNEQFF.

This clonotype was seen more than once but under ten times. The J gene is TRBJ2-7, the V gene TRBV7-6, with 10 bases fitting TRBD1. Trimming removed 5 bases from V and 1 base from J; junction bases left unmatched: 5. This CDR3 is 15 amino acids long. Per the germline V gene, CDR1 is SGHVS and CDR2 is FNYEAQ. The CDR3 nucleotides read TGTGCCAGCAGCCCTGGACAGGGGGTGTCCTACGAGCAGTACTTC. Residues: CASSPGQGVSYEQYF.

The chain uses TRBV6-2 or TRBV6-3 and TRBJ2-7; the D is unclear. CDR1 is MNHEY, CDR2 SVGEGT, per germline. Trimming pared 1 base from V and 9 bases from J, leaving 19 bases between. The CDR3 loop spans 15 amino acids. CDR3 in DNA: TGTGCCAGCAGTTACTACAGTTCTGGGGTTAAGGTGCAGTACTTC. Protein sequence: CASSYYSSGVKVQYF.